This T cell receptor beta chain was identified in a study of T cell responses to AZD1222 COVID-19 vaccine (dated by TCRdb to the early 2020s). At the level of the whole study: AZD1222 recipients given second doses at about 4 weeks or at about 12 weeks were pooled, since spike-specific TCR depth and breadth were not found to differ between the two schedules. TCR sequencing was performed for 230 to 250 trial participants, of whom about 200 were given two doses of AZD1222 and around 25 were given two doses of MenACWY control vaccine. Trial participants were enrolled into age subgroups of 18-55, 56-69 and 70-plus years, which contained around 140, 26 and 57 TCR-sequenced participants, respectively. General study outcomes and caveats: Reportedly, close to half of the unique spike-specific TCRs recognized epitopes lying outside the regions that are mutated in the B.1.351 and B.1.1.7 variants. Participants were mostly white British and included more females than males, and it was suggested by the authors that clonal diversity may have been underestimated. In the small 56-69-year group, the increase in depth fell short of significance, most likely because of low power. The whole spike protein was spanned by vaccine-associated CD4 TCRs, and dominant responses were seen in regions 160-218 and 743-854. Conclusions about previously exposed vaccinees are limited because only five to seven AZD1222 recipients were SARS-CoV-2 seropositive at baseline. Because no samples from the day 14 peak response were available, repertoires could be characterized only after the peak T cell response. After two AZD1222 doses, both the breadth and the depth of spike-specific TCRs were significantly higher than at day 0 and than in MenACWY recipients.

The CDR3 regions of human TCRbeta chains were analyzed by immunosequencing. Under the source paper's analysis protocol: TCRs in the repertoires were compared against a reference library of SARS-CoV-2-specific TCRs that had been generated with the MIRA antigen-specificity platform. Breadth meant the fraction of unique TCRs that were SARS-CoV-2-associated, whereas depth meant the fraction of total T cells that were SARS-CoV-2-associated. Using the MIRA data, each spike-specific TCR was mapped to the spike region that the TCR reacts to and placed in a CD4 or CD8 class. Log10-transformed breadth and depth values were compared by one-way ANOVA with Sidak's multiple comparisons tests. TCRdb retrieved this table from immuneACCESS and kept in-frame rearrangements only. Not all clones are present; in checked studies, unresolved V genes account for under half, and no reason is known for the remainder. V and J calls and clone size are copied from that table; D and trimming were computed from the DNA. The sample yields fewer than 120,000 clones; around 85% were counted once. The ten largest account for about 4.6% of the sample.

Remarks on this clone: Its target antigen remains unknown. There are no base qualities to consult, and no much larger clone falls within one base.

V is pruned by 5 bases and J by 4 bases, leaving 4 bases of the junction without a gene match. From its cysteine to its phenylalanine, the CDR3 spans 13 amino acids. Solely the CDR3 DNA is kept, with 39 bases framed from the first base. According to the germline V gene, CDR1 reads SGHAT and CDR2 reads FQNNGV. The time point label here, explained by the study, means: baseline before first vaccination. Vaccinee samples came from UK trials COV001 and COV002, including a single-blind randomized controlled phase 2/3 trial of AZD1222 (ChAdOx1 nCoV-19) in healthy adults. For TCRbeta chain sequencing, PBMC samples from trial participants were taken at day 0 and at day 28 after the second dose.

The clonotype originates from an adult in good health. The sample in question was peripheral blood, obtained on day 0 of AZD1222 vaccination. Rearrangement joined TRBV11-2 to TRBJ2-7, with 8 bases matching TRBD1. CDR3 region: CASSTGTGYEQYF. The DNA sequence is TGTGCCAGCAGCACCGGGACAGGATACGAGCAGTACTTC.